Presented here are 19 T cell receptor beta chains from one specimen sequenced in a study of regulatory T cells in long-lasting Graves disease. Time point of the sample: newly diagnosed GD, antithyroid drugs for less than 3 months. RNA extracted from PBMCs served as the sequencing template. Assembly of TCR beta libraries relied on iRepertoire HTBI primers together with Arm-PCR of CDR3 regions. TCRdb re-derived calls from the multiplex PCR reads in MiXCR, one entry per CDR3 protein. Of around 500,000 distinct CDR3 sequences listed, about 12% are singletons. These sequences were also reported in another study, on T cells in Graves' hyperthyroidism and ophthalmopathy.

The specimen was peripheral blood mononuclear cells (PBMCs), collected at new diagnosis, from a patient treated with antithyroid drugs. The receptors shown here come from a woman aged 25-40 years with Graves disease.

This clonotype occurred many times. This rearrangement joins TRBV11-3 to TRBJ2-3, with D possibly matching TRBD2 (6 bases). This CDR3 is 15 amino acids long. V lost 2 bases, J lost 7 bases, and 16 bases lay in between. Per germline, CDR1 SGHNT and CDR2 YENEEA. The CDR3, as DNA: TGTGCCAGCAGCTTAACGGGCCTAGCGAGTCATACGCAGTATTTT. Translated, it gives CASSLTGLASHTQYF.

This clonotype showed up many times. This rearrangement joins TRBV12-3 or TRBV12-4 to TRBJ2-7; D gene ambiguous. This CDR3 has 14 amino acids. Trimming removed 3 bases at V and 0 bases at J, with 9 bases between. The CDR3: CASSFWASSYEQYF. The CDR3 DNA reads TGTGCCAGCAGTTTTTGGGCCTCCTCCTACGAGCAGTACTTC.

The table lists this clonotype with many counts. V gene TRBV30 combines with J gene TRBJ2-5; D ambiguous. The germline V and J ends were trimmed by 0 bases and 5 bases, with 10 bases remaining between them. There are 13 residues in the CDR3. Germline CDR1 is GTSNPN and CDR2 is SVGIG (reference sequence). The CDR3 nucleotides read TGTGCCTGGAGTGTACCTCCGAGGGAGACCCAGTACTTC. This translates into CAWSVPPRETQYF.

This clonotype occurred many times. The V gene is TRBV3-1, the J gene TRBJ1-2; no reliable D call. The CDR3 consists of 14 residues. The germline V gene encodes CDR1 LGHDT and CDR2 YNNKEL (reference sequence). Trimming removed 2 bases at V and 4 bases at J, with 11 bases between. The CDR3 is CASSQSRRFYGYTF. The CDR3 nucleotides are TGTGCCAGCAGCCAATCAAGACGATTCTATGGCTACACCTTC. Looking up the rest from reference TRBV3-1 and TRBJ1-2 gives the full variable domain: DTAVSQTPKYLVTQMGNDKSIKCEQNLGHDTMYWYKQDSKKFLKIMFSYNNKELIINETVPNRFSPKSPDKAHLNLHINSLELGDSAVYFCASSQSRRFYGYTFGSGTRLTVV.

In this sample, this clonotype turned up many times. The chain joins TRBV5-1 to TRBJ2-2; D call uncertain. Trimming pared 0 bases from V and 5 bases from J, leaving 11 bases between. The length of the CDR3 is 15 residues. Germline values: CDR1 SGHRS, CDR2 YFSETQ. The CDR3 DNA reads TGCGCCAGCAGCTTGGATAGTGAGAGTACCGGGGAGCTGTTTTTT. Protein sequence: CASSLDSESTGELFF.

This chain joins TRBV11-2 and TRBJ2-1; D gene uncertain. Germline CDR1 and CDR2: SGHAT and FQNNGV. Trimming took 5 bases from V and 9 from J, leaving 8 bases between them. CDR3 length equals 11 residues. The CDR3 sequence: CASSLQVEQFF. CDR3 bases: TGTGCCAGCAGCCTACAAGTTGAGCAGTTCTTC.

The CDR3 loop reads CTIMGEGRTGELFF. CDR3 DNA sequence: TGCACCATAATGGGGGAGGGCCGGACCGGGGAGCTGTTTTTT. The rearrangement links TRBV29-1 to TRBJ2-2, with 7 positions matching TRBD2. Germline CDR1 and CDR2: SQVTM and ANQGSEA. CDR3 length equals 14 residues.

This clonotype was observed a few times. The rearrangement joins TRBV6-5 to TRBJ2-3; 9 nucleotides align to TRBD2. Germline trimming cut 0 bases from V and 3 bases from J; bases unmatched to any gene: 16. This CDR3 has 20 residues. Germline V gene lookup returns CDR1 MNHEY and CDR2 SVGAGI. CDR3 residues: CASSYSVSVAGVGLTDTQYF. Here the CDR3 DNA reads TGTGCCAGCAGTTACTCGGTGTCTGTAGCGGGGGTGGGGCTGACAGATACGCAGTATTTT.

In this sample, this clonotype turned up a few times. The chain has TRBV29-1 and TRBJ1-1; D is unresolved. CDR1 is SQVTM, CDR2 ANQGSEA, per germline. The CDR3 is 12 amino acids. V was shortened by 7 bases and J by 4 bases, with 13 bases between the two germline ends. The CDR3 here is CSAQWGSTEAFF. The CDR3 DNA is TGCAGCGCCCAATGGGGTAGCACTGAAGCTTTCTTT.

This clonotype came up many times. V gene TRBV20-1 combines with J gene TRBJ2-7; 9 bases fit TRBD1. The CDR3 spans 14 residues. With V trimmed by 3 bases and J by 3 bases, 6 bases remained unmatched. The germline V gene encodes CDR1 DFQATT and CDR2 SNEGSKA (reference sequence). The CDR3 protein is CSASRMTGGYEQYF. The CDR3 region has the DNA TGCAGTGCTAGTCGTATGACAGGGGGCTACGAGCAGTACTTC.

This clonotype was detected ten times or more. The chain carries TRBV29-1 and TRBJ2-1, with TRBD2 matching 10 bases. V lost 4 bases, J lost 8 bases, and 8 bases stayed unmatched. This CDR3 region has 14 residues. Germline CDR1 is SQVTM and CDR2 is ANQGSEA. The CDR3 DNA follows: TGCAGCGTTGTATCACTAGCGGGAACTCATGAGCAGTTCTTC. Residues: CSVVSLAGTHEQFF.

The CDR3, as DNA: TGTGCCAGCAGTTTTCTGGGAGGTGAGCAGTTCTTC. Translating gives CASSFLGGEQFF. The chain joins TRBV27 to TRBJ2-1; possible D gene TRBD2, 6 bases. The germline V gene has CDR1 MNHEY and CDR2 SMNVEV (reference sequence). The ends were cut back, 3 bases at V and 9 bases at J, with 9 bases in the middle. The CDR3 runs to 12 residues.

The chain's CDR3 is CASSIAASYNEQFF. Here the CDR3 DNA reads TGTGCCAGTAGTATCGCTGCATCCTACAATGAGCAGTTCTTC. The chain combines TRBV19 with TRBJ2-1; D gene unclear. V was shortened by 3 bases and J by 1 base, with 7 bases between the two germline ends. The CDR3 extends over 14 amino acids. Germline V gives CDR1 LNHDA, CDR2 SQIVND (reference sequence).

The chain recombines TRBV6-1 with TRBJ1-2, with D uncertain. Looked up from germline, CDR1 is MNHNS and CDR2 is SASEGT. CDR3 length: 14 amino acids. The V end lost 5 bases, the J end lost 5 bases, and 15 bases lay between the germline ends. In DNA form, the CDR3 reads TGTGCCAGCAGTATCCAGTCGAGAGCTTATGGCTACACCTTC. This sequence encodes CASSIQSRAYGYTF.

This clonotype was counted at least ten times. The V call is TRBV20-1, the J call TRBJ2-7; 13 bases agree with TRBD2. The CDR3 runs to 15 residues. CDR1 and CDR2 from the germline V gene are DFQATT and SNEGSKA (reference sequence). The junction had 7 bases not matched to a gene; V was cut back by 6 bases and J by 2 bases. The CDR3 is CSAQETSGGPYEQYF. The CDR3 nucleotides read TGCAGTGCACAGGAGACTAGCGGGGGGCCCTACGAGCAGTACTTC.

This clonotype was counted many times. V usage is TRBV10-3 and J usage is TRBJ2-2, with 14 bases that match TRBD2. Germline V gene data show CDR1 as ENHRY and CDR2 as SYGVKD. Trimming took 3 bases from V and 5 from J; bases not matched to a gene: 8. CDR3 size: 18 residues. The CDR3: CAISDGTSGRIGTGELFF. For the CDR3, the DNA is TGTGCCATCAGTGATGGGACTAGCGGGAGAATTGGGACCGGGGAGCTGTTTTTT.

This clonotype has ten or more counts. The V call is TRBV27, the J call TRBJ2-5; D is possibly TRBD1 (5 bases). This CDR3 has 13 residues. From germline, CDR1 is MNHEY and CDR2 SMNVEV (reference sequence). The ends were cut back, 1 base at V and 5 bases at J, with 8 bases in the middle. The CDR3 coding sequence is TGTGCCAGCAGTTTATACAGGATGGAGACCCAGTACTTC. Its protein product is CASSLYRMETQYF.

This clonotype has ten or more counts. The chain links TRBV7-8 to TRBJ2-7; tentative D call: TRBD2 (6 bases). Trimming stripped 2 bases from V and 3 bases from J, with 14 bases between. CDR1 and CDR2 (germline): SGHVS, FQNEAQ. The CDR3 runs 15 residues. The CDR3 sequence: CASSLQPGLYYEQYF. In DNA form, the CDR3 reads TGTGCCAGCAGCTTACAACCGGGACTGTACTACGAGCAGTACTTC.

This chain uses TRBV4-3 with TRBJ1-1; 7 nucleotides match TRBD1. This CDR3 has 12 residues. The germline V gene has CDR1 LGHNA and CDR2 YSLEER. CDR3 bases: TGCATGACGACAGGGATGAACACTGAAGCTTTCTTT. Protein sequence: CMTTGMNTEAFF.